The 17 T cell receptor beta chains below were found in one sample sequenced in a study of naive and memory T cell subsets. Both TRBC1 and TRBC2 were covered by a beta constant-region primer of two equimolar oligonucleotides. TCRdb re-analysed the UMI-ligation and nested PCR reads in MiXCR, keeping a single row per CDR3 protein. The sample has approximately 82,000 distinct CDR3 sequences, about 7% seen once. Sequencing was done on a sample of central memory CD4+ T cells from blood. Receptors originate from a human donor in good health.

This clonotype was counted many times. This chain links TRBV12-3 or TRBV12-4 with TRBJ2-5, with TRBD1 matching 7 bases. J was trimmed by 5 bases and V by 6 bases; bases with no gene match: 3. This CDR3 is 12 amino acids long. The CDR3 is CASRVGGETQYF. In nucleotides, the CDR3 is TGTGCCAGCAGGGTAGGGGGCGAGACCCAGTACTTC.

This clonotype came up many times. The chain joins TRBV10-3 to TRBJ1-5; D not certain. This CDR3 contains 15 residues. Germline V lookup: CDR1 ENHRY, CDR2 SYGVKD. The V end was cut by 3 bases, the J end by 1 base, with 10 bases between. The DNA for the CDR3 is TGTGCCATCAGTGAATCGGATCGGAGCAATCAGCCCCAGCATTTT. It specifies CAISESDRSNQPQHF.

Ten or more counts support this clonotype. This sequence joins TRBV7-8 and TRBJ1-2; TRBD1 matches 9 bases. This CDR3 comprises 13 residues. The V gene's germline CDR1 is SGHVS and CDR2 FQNEAQ. The V and J ends lost 10 bases and 4 bases, in that order; junction bases with no gene match: 7. The chain's CDR3 is CATSQGASYGYTF. The CDR3 DNA is TGTGCCACCTCACAGGGGGCAAGCTATGGCTACACCTTC.

This clonotype was picked up a small number of times. The rearrangement joins TRBV3-1 to TRBJ2-4; the match to TRBD1 covers 7 bases. CDR1 LGHDT and CDR2 YNNKEL come from the germline V gene (reference sequence). J gave up 3 bases and V 3 bases, and 2 bases lay outside the gene matches. The CDR3 contains 14 residues. This CDR3 reads CASSHRDSKNIQYF. DNA for the CDR3: TGTGCCAGCAGCCACCGGGACAGCAAAAACATTCAGTACTTC.

V gene TRBV4-2 combines with J gene TRBJ1-2; no clear D gene. CDR3 length equals 14 residues. From germline, CDR1 is LGHNA and CDR2 YNFKEQ. Between the trimmed V and J ends, which lost 1 base and 8 bases, there was a span of 14 bases. Written as DNA, the CDR3 is TGTGCCAGCAGCCAAGTAACAGACACCTCCGGCTACACCTTC. This translates into CASSQVTDTSGYTF.

V gene TRBV6-2 or TRBV6-3 combines with J gene TRBJ2-6; D is unresolved. The germline V gene has CDR1 MNHEY and CDR2 SVGEGT. Trimming pared 7 bases from V and 0 bases from J, leaving 19 bases between. The CDR3 is made up of 18 amino acids. In DNA, the CDR3 is TGTGCCAGCAACCCCTCCTTAAGTACGGACTCTGGGGCCAACGTCCTGACTTTC. Translated, it gives CASNPSLSTDSGANVLTF.

The J gene is TRBJ2-3, the V gene TRBV29-1; D unclear. The CDR3 contains 10 residues. With 7 bases removed from V and 6 bases from J, the gap between germline ends came to 8 bases. The germline CDR1 and CDR2 sequences are SQVTM and ANQGSEA. The CDR3 protein is CSAFEDTQYF. Written as DNA, the CDR3 is TGCAGCGCGTTTGAGGATACGCAGTATTTT.

This clonotype has a handful of counts. The gene calls are TRBV6-1 and TRBJ1-1; the match to TRBD1 covers 8 bases. The CDR3 is 14 amino acids. The germline V gene encodes CDR1 MNHNS and CDR2 SASEGT. V was pared by 8 bases and J by 1 base, with 6 bases of the junction left unmatched. This CDR3 is CASQKTGGNTEAFF. CDR3 coding DNA: TGTGCCAGCCAGAAAACAGGGGGGAACACTGAAGCTTTCTTT.

In this sample, this clonotype turned up many times. This chain links TRBV18 with TRBJ2-5, with D tentatively TRBD1 (5 bases). Per the germline V gene, CDR1 is KGHSH and CDR2 is LQKENI. V lost 2 bases, J lost 3 bases, and 10 bases lay in between. The CDR3 spans 14 residues. CDR3 residues: CASSPSQAKETQYF. The CDR3 DNA reads as TGTGCCAGCTCACCATCACAGGCAAAAGAGACCCAGTACTTC.

Worth noting for this clonotype: This could be a read error, since a much larger clone is one nucleotide away. The V gene is TRBV5-1, the J gene TRBJ2-7, with D hard to call. This CDR3 region has 13 residues. Germline CDR1 and CDR2: SGHRS and YFSETQ. The CDR3 DNA follows: TGCGACAGCAGCTGGCAGGAGTCCTACGAGCAGTACTTC. Translated: CDSSWQESYEQYF.

J is TRBJ2-1 and V is TRBV5-1; the match to TRBD2 covers 11 bases. Germline V CDR1 and CDR2: SGHRS, YFSETQ. This CDR3 is 14 amino acids long. The ends lost 6 bases at V and 4 bases at J; junction bases unmatched: 3. CDR3 protein: CASNLAGGYNEQFF. CDR3 sequence (DNA): TGCGCCAGCAACCTAGCGGGGGGATACAATGAGCAGTTCTTC. Supplemented by reference TRBV5-1 and TRBJ2-1, the full variable domain reads KAGVTQTPRYLIKTRGQQVTLSCSPISGHRSVSWYQQTPGQGLQFLFEYFSETQRNKGNFPGRFSGRQFSNSRSEMNVSTLELGDSALYLCASNLAGGYNEQFFGPGTRLTVL.

There are a few counts of this clonotype. The chain uses TRBV7-2 and TRBJ2-2; 8 bases map to TRBD2. CDR1 and CDR2 from the germline V gene are SGHTA and FQGNSA. This CDR3 comprises 15 residues. Trimming took 4 bases from V and 3 from J; bases not matched to a gene: 4. This CDR3 is CASSYSGTYTGELFF. Here the CDR3 DNA reads TGTGCCAGCAGCTATAGCGGGACCTACACCGGGGAGCTGTTTTTT.

This clonotype has ten or more counts. This chain uses TRBV3-1 with TRBJ1-1; 8 nucleotides align to TRBD1. Germline assignment: CDR1 LGHDT and CDR2 YNNKEL (reference sequence). The junction had 1 base not matched to a gene; V was cut back by 4 bases and J by 0 bases. There are 14 residues in the CDR3. The CDR3 sequence is CASSPGGLNTEAFF. The CDR3 DNA reads as TGTGCCAGCAGCCCAGGGGGCTTGAACACTGAAGCTTTCTTT.

This clonotype occurred many times. This rearrangement joins TRBV4-2 to TRBJ2-3; no clear D gene. The germline V gene encodes CDR1 LGHNA and CDR2 YNFKEQ. Trimming pared 0 bases from V and 4 bases from J, leaving 8 bases between. The CDR3 loop spans 14 amino acids. CDR3 bases: TGTGCCAGCAGCCAAGATTGGCTCGCAGATACGCAGTATTTT. As protein: CASSQDWLADTQYF.

This clonotype showed up just a few times. This rearrangement joins TRBV3-1 to TRBJ1-6; D unresolved. In germline, CDR1 is LGHDT, CDR2 YNNKEL (reference sequence). This CDR3 region has 13 residues. Trimming left V 1 base short and J 10 bases short, with 8 bases between. The CDR3 loop is CASSQGGRSPLHF. CDR3 DNA: TGTGCCAGCAGCCAAGGAGGGCGGTCACCCCTCCACTTT.

Only a few counts were recorded for this clonotype. V and J are TRBV12-3 or TRBV12-4 and TRBJ2-5, with 8 bases that match TRBD1. V gave up 5 bases and J gave up 5 bases; unmatched junction bases: 7. There are 14 residues in the CDR3. DNA of the CDR3: TGTGCCAGCAGTCTCGACAGGGGACACGAGACCCAGTACTTC. The encoded protein is CASSLDRGHETQYF.

This clonotype was seen at least ten times. The V gene is TRBV20-1, the J gene TRBJ1-6, with no clear D. V lost 2 bases to trimming and J lost 10 bases, with 12 bases between them. Germline V gene sequence: CDR1 DFQATT, CDR2 SNEGSKA (reference sequence). This CDR3 contains 13 residues. CDR3 DNA sequence: TGCAGTGCTAGAAGGCAGGTAGCCTCACCCCTCCACTTT. Translated, it gives CSARRQVASPLHF.